The TCR beta chain described here comes from a study of CD8 T cells in ankylosing spondylitis. TCRdb processed the 5' RACE reads anew with MiXCR; each CDR3 protein has one entry. The sample lists under 150,000 distinct CDR3 sequences, roughly a tenth occurring once. This clonotype was detected only a few times. Its antigen is currently unknown. The CDR3 runs to 15 residues. From germline, CDR1 is SNHLY and CDR2 FYNNEI. J gave up 0 bases and V 9 bases, and 5 bases lay outside the gene matches. General study results and limits: Disease-linked clones displayed a CD8+ phenotype and appeared relatively rarely in peripheral blood. In the blood and synovial fluid of reactive arthritis, some motif variants had been previously reported. Disease-associated clones were reportedly significantly overrepresented in matched ankylosing spondylitis synovial fluid.

The sequence was collected from a male donor with ankylosing spondylitis or in good health (not recorded which). The sequenced material came from blood, either unsorted or a sorted T cell fraction (not recorded which). This sequence joins TRBV2 and TRBJ2-6, with 7 positions matching TRBD1. DNA for the CDR3: TGTGCCAGTACCACAGGGGTCTCTGGGGCCAACGTCCTGACTTTC. It codes for CASTTGVSGANVLTF.